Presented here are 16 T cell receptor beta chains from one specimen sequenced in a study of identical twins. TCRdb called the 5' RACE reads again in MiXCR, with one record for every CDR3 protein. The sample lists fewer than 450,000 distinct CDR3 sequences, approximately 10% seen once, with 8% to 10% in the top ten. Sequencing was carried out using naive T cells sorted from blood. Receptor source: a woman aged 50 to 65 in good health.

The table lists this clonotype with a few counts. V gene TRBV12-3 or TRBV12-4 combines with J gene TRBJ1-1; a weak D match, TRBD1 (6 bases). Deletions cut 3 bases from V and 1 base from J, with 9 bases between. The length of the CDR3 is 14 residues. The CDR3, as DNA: TGTGCCAGCAGTTTTGAGGGGGGGAACACTGAAGCTTTCTTT. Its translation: CASSFEGGNTEAFF.

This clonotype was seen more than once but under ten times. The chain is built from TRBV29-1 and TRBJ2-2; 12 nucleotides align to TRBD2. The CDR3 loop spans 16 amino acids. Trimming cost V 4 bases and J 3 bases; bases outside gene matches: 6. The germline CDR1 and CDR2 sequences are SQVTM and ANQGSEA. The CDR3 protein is CSVVGLAGRDTGELFF. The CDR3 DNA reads TGCAGCGTTGTTGGACTAGCGGGGCGGGACACCGGGGAGCTGTTTTTT.

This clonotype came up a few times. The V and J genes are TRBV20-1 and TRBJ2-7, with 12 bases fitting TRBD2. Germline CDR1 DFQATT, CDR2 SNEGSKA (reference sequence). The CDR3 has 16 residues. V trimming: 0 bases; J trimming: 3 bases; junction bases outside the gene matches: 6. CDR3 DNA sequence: TGCAGTGCTAGAGACCCGACTAGCGGGAGTTTCTACGAGCAGTACTTC. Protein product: CSARDPTSGSFYEQYF.

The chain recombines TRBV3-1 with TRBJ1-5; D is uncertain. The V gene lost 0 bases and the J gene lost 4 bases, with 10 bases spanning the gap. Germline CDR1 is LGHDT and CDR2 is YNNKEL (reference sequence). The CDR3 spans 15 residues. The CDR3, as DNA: TGTGCCAGCAGCCAAGATCCGGCGGTTAATCAGCCCCAGCATTTT. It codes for CASSQDPAVNQPQHF.

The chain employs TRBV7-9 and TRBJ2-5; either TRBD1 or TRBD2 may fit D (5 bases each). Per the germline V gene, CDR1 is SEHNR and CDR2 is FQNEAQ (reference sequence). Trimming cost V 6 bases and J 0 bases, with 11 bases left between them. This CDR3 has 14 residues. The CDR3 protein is CASSTGTYQETQYF. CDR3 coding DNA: TGTGCCAGCAGTACCGGGACGTACCAAGAGACCCAGTACTTC.

The CDR3 nucleotides read TGTGCCAGCTCTTCTAGCGGGGTCCCCCAAGAGACCCAGTACTTC. Protein product: CASSSSGVPQETQYF. The chain carries TRBV18 and TRBJ2-5, with 9 positions matching TRBD2. Germline trimming cut 6 bases from V and 1 base from J; bases unmatched to any gene: 6. Looked up from germline, CDR1 is KGHSH and CDR2 is LQKENI. This CDR3 has 15 amino acids.

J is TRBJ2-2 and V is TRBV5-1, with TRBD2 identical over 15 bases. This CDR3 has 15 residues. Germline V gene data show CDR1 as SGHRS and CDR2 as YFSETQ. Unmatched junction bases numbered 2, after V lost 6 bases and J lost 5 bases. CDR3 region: CASTGTSGRTGELFF. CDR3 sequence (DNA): TGCGCCAGCACCGGGACTAGCGGGAGGACCGGGGAGCTGTTTTTT.

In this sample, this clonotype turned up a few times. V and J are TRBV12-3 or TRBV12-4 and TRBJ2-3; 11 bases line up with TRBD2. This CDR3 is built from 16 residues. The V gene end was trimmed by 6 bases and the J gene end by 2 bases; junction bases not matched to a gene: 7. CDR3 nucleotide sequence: TGTGCCAGCAGCCGACCGGGACTAGCGGTCACAGATACGCAGTATTTT. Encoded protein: CASSRPGLAVTDTQYF.

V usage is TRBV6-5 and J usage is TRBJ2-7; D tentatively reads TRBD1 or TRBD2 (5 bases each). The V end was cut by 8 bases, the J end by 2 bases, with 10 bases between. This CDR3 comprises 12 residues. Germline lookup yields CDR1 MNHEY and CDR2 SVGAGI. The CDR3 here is CASRDGTYEQYF. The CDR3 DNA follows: TGTGCCAGCCGGGACGGAACCTACGAGCAGTACTTC.

The CDR3 loop reads CSARDNELAASTDTQYF. The CDR3 DNA follows: TGCAGTGCTAGAGATAATGAACTAGCGGCTAGCACAGATACGCAGTATTTT. This sequence joins TRBV20-1 and TRBJ2-3, with 8 bases aligning to TRBD2. The CDR3 has 17 residues. V was clipped by 0 bases and J by 0 bases; unmatched bases: 8. Germline V lookup: CDR1 DFQATT, CDR2 SNEGSKA (reference sequence).

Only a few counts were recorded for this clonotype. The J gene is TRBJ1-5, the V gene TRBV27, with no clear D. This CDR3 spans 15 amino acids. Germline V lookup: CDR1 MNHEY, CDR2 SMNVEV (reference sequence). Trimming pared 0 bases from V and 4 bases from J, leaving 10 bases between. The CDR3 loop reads CASSLSAGANQPQHF. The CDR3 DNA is TGTGCCAGCAGTTTATCGGCAGGCGCTAATCAGCCCCAGCATTTT.

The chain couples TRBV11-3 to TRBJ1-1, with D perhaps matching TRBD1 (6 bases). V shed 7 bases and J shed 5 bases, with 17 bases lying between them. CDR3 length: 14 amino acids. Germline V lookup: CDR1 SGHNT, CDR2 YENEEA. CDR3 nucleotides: TGTGCCAGCATGGAGGGGGGGAGGGATACTGAAGCTTTCTTT. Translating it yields CASMEGGRDTEAFF.

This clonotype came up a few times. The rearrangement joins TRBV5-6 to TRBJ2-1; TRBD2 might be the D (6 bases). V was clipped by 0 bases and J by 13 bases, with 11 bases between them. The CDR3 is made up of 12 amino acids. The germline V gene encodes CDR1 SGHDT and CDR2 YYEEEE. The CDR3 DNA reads TGTGCCAGCAGCTTGGTTAGCGGACTACAGTTCTTC. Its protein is CASSLVSGLQFF.

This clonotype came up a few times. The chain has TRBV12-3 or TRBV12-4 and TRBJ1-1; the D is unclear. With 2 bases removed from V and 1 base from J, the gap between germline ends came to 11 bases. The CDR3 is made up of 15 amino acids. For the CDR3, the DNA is TGTGCCAGCAGTTTAACACCGGGATCGAACACTGAAGCTTTCTTT. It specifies CASSLTPGSNTEAFF.

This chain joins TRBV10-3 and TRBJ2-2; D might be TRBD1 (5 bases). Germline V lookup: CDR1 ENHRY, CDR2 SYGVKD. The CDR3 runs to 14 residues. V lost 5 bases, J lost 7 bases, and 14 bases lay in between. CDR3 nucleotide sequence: TGTGCCATCAGTCCGACAGTCCCTGGCGGGGAGCTGTTTTTT. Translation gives CAISPTVPGGELFF.

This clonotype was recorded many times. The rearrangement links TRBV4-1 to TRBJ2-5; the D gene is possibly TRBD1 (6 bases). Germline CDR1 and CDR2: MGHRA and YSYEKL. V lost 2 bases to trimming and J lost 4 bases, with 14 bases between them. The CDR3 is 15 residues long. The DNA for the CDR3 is TGCGCCAGCAGCCAACGAACAGGGAGTGGAGAGACCCAGTACTTC. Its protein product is CASSQRTGSGETQYF.